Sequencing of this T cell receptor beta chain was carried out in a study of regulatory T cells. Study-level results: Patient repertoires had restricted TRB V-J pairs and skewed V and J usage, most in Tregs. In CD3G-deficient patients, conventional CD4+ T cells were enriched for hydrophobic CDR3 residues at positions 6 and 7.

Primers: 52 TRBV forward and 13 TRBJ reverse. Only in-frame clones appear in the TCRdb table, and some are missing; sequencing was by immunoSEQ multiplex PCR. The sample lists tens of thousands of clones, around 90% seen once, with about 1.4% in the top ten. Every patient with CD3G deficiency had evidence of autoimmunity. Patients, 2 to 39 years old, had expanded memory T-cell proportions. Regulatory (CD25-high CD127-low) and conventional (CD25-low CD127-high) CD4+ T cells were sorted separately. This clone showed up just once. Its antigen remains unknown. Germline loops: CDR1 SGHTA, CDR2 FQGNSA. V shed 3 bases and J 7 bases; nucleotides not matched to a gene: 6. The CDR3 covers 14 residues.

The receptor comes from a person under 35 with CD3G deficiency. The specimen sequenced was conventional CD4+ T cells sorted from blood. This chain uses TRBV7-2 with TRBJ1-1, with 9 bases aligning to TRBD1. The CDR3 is CASSLDRGGDEAFF. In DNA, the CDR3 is TGTGCCAGCAGCTTGGACAGGGGAGGGGATGAAGCTTTCTTT.